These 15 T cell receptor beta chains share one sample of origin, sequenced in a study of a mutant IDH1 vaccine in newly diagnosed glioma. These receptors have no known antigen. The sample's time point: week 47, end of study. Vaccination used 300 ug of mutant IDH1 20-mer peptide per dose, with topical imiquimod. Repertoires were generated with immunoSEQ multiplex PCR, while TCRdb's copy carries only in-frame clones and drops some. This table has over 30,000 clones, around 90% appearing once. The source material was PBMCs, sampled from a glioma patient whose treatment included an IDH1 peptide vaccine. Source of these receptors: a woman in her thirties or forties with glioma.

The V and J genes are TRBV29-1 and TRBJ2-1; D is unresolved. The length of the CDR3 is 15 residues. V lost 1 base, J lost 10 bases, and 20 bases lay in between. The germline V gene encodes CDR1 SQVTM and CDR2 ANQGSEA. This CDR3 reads CSVEVLAYLAREQFF. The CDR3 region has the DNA TGCAGCGTTGAAGTTCTGGCCTACCTCGCGCGGGAGCAGTTCTTC.

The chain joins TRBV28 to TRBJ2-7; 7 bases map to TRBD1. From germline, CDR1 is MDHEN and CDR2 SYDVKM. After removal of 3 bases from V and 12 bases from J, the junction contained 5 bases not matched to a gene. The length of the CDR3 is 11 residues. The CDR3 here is CASSFAQGLYF. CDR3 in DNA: TGTGCCAGCAGTTTTGCACAGGGGTTGTACTTC.

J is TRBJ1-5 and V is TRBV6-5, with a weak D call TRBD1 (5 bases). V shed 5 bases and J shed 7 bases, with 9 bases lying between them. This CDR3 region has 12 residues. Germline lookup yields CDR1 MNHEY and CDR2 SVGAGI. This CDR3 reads CASSGRGQPQHF. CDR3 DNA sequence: TGTGCCAGCAGTGGACGGGGGCAGCCCCAGCATTTT.

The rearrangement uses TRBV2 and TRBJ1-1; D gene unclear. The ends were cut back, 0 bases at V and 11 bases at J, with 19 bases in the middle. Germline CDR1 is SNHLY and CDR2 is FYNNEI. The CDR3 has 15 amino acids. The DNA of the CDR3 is TGTGCCAGCAGTGAAGCCCGCGTGGGGTCCCTGTGGGCTTTCTTT. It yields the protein CASSEARVGSLWAFF.

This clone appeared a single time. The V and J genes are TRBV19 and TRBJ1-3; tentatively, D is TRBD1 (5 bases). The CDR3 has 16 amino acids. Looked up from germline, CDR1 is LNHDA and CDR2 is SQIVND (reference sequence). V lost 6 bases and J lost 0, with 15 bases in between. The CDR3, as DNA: TGTGCCAGTAGCACACTCGGGGCAAGCTCTGGAAACACCATATATTTT. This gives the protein CASSTLGASSGNTIYF.

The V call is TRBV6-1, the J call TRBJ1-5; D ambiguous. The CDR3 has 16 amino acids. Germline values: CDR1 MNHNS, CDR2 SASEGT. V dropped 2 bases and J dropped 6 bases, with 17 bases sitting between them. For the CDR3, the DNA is TGTGCCAGCAGTGAAACGTGGGCAGCAGTAGGTCAGCCCCAGCATTTT. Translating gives CASSETWAAVGQPQHF.

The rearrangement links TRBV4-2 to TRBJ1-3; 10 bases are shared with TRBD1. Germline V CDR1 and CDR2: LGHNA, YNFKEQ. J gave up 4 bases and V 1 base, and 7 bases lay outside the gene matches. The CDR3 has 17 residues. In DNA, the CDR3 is TGTGCCAGCAGCCAAGGGAGGGACAGGGGCTCCGGAAACACCATATATTTT. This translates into CASSQGRDRGSGNTIYF.

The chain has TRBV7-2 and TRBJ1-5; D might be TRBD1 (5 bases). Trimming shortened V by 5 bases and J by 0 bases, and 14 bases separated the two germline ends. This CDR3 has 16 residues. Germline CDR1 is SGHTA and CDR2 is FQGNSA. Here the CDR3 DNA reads TGTGCCAGCAGCCCCGCCCGGGGGTTTAGCAATCAGCCCCAGCATTTT. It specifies CASSPARGFSNQPQHF.

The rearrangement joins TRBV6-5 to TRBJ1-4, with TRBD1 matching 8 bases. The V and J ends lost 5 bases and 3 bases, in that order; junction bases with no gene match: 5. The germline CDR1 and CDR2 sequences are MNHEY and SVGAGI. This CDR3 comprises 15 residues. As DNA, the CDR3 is TGTGCCAGCAGTAACCCAGGGGGCCCTAATGAAAAACTGTTTTTT. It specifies CASSNPGGPNEKLFF.

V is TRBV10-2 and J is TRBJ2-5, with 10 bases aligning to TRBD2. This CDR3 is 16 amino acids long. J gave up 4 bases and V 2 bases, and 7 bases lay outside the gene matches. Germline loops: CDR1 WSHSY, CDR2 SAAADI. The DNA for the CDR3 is TGCGCCAGCAGTGAGAATAGCGGGGGGCTTATAGAGACCCAGTACTTC. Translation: CASSENSGGLIETQYF.

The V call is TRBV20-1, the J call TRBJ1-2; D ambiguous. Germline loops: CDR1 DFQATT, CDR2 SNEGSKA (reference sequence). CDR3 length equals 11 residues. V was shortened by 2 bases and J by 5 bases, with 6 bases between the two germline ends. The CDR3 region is CSARSAYGYTF. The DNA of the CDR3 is TGCAGTGCTAGATCTGCATATGGCTACACCTTC.

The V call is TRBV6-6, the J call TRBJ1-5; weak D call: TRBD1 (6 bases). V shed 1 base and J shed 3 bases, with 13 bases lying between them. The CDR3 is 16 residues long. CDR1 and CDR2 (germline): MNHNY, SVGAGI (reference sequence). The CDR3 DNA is TGTGCCAGCAGTTACTTTTACACAGGGCTCAATCAGCCCCAGCATTTT. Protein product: CASSYFYTGLNQPQHF.

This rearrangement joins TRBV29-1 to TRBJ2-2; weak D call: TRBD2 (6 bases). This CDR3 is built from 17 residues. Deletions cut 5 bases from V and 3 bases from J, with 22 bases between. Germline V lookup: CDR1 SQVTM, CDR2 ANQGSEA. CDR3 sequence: CSVLLPGLVFDTGELFF. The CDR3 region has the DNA TGCAGCGTTTTACTTCCGGGACTGGTATTTGACACCGGGGAGCTGTTTTTT.

DNA of the CDR3: TGTGCCAGCAGTTGGAGCGGGGGGGATGTTAGGTACGAGCAGTACTTC. Encoded protein: CASSWSGGDVRYEQYF. The V and J genes are TRBV6-5 and TRBJ2-7; 10 bases line up with TRBD2. With V trimmed by 4 bases and J by 4 bases, 10 bases remained unmatched. The CDR3 is 16 amino acids. Looked up from germline, CDR1 is MNHEY and CDR2 is SVGAGI.

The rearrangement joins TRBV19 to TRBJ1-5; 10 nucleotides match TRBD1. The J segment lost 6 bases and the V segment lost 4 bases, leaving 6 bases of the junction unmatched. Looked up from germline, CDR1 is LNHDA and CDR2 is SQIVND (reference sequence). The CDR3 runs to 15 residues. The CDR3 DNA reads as TGTGCCAGTAGTACCGGGACAGGGGTAGGTCAGCCCCAGCATTTT. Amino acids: CASSTGTGVGQPQHF.